These 11 T cell receptor beta chains were sequenced from one sample in a study of control samples from healthy donors and cancer patients. Sequencing used immunoSEQ multiplex PCR; TCRdb keeps in-frame clones, though not all of them. The sample lists 71,000 or so clones; about nine tenths were seen once. Sequenced: PBMCs. The receptors shown here come from a man between 60 and 70 years old with lung cancer.

This chain connects TRBV5-1 to TRBJ2-5; D remains unclear. There are 15 residues in the CDR3. Trimming shortened V by 0 bases and J by 4 bases, and 13 bases separated the two germline ends. Germline V gene lookup returns CDR1 SGHRS and CDR2 YFSETQ. The CDR3 sequence is CASSLEGAGLETQYF. CDR3 bases: TGCGCCAGCAGCTTGGAGGGCGCAGGCCTAGAGACCCAGTACTTC. The full variable domain, with the rest looked up from reference TRBV5-1 and TRBJ2-5, is KAGVTQTPRYLIKTRGQQVTLSCSPISGHRSVSWYQQTPGQGLQFLFEYFSETQRNKGNFPGRFSGRQFSNSRSEMNVSTLELGDSALYLCASSLEGAGLETQYFGPGTRLLVL.

This clone was counted a few times. This chain connects TRBV10-1 to TRBJ1-2, with D unclear. Trimming cost V 2 bases and J 3 bases, with 7 bases left between them. The CDR3 extends over 13 amino acids. The V gene's germline CDR1 is WNHNN and CDR2 SYGVQD (reference sequence). The CDR3 here is CASSEGQYYGYTF. The DNA of the CDR3 is TGCGCCAGCAGTGAGGGCCAGTACTATGGCTACACCTTC.

The chain links TRBV18 to TRBJ1-1; D perhaps matches TRBD1 (6 bases). In germline, CDR1 is KGHSH, CDR2 LQKENI. This CDR3 has 15 residues. V lost 5 bases to trimming and J lost 1 base, with 14 bases between them. CDR3 coding DNA: TGTGCCAGCTCAGAGCAGGGGCCAACGAACACTGAAGCTTTCTTT. Translation gives CASSEQGPTNTEAFF.

This chain connects TRBV27 to TRBJ1-5; D is uncertain. The V end was cut by 0 bases, the J end by 8 bases, with 8 bases between. This CDR3 is 13 amino acids long. Germline CDR1 MNHEY, CDR2 SMNVEV (reference sequence). Here the CDR3 reads CASSLSGVKPQHF. In DNA form, the CDR3 reads TGTGCCAGCAGTTTATCAGGTGTGAAGCCCCAGCATTTT.

The chain carries TRBV5-1 and TRBJ1-1; a possible D gene is TRBD1 (5 bases). V was cut by 0 bases and J by 4 bases, with 10 bases left in between. CDR3 size: 14 residues. CDR1 and CDR2 from the germline V gene are SGHRS and YFSETQ. In DNA form, the CDR3 reads TGCGCCAGCAGCTTGGAGGCGGGGGGCACTGAAGCTTTCTTT. This codes for CASSLEAGGTEAFF.

J is TRBJ1-1 and V is TRBV5-6, with a weak D call TRBD1 (5 bases). The germline V gene has CDR1 SGHDT and CDR2 YYEEEE. Trimming stripped 0 bases from V and 2 bases from J, with 8 bases between. The CDR3 length is 14 residues. DNA of the CDR3: TGTGCCAGCAGCTTGGGCGGGACTAACACTGAAGCTTTCTTT. Its translation is CASSLGGTNTEAFF. Combining the CDR3 with reference TRBV5-6 and TRBJ1-1 gives the whole variable domain DAGVTQSPTHLIKTRGQQVTLRCSPKSGHDTVSWYQQALGQGPQFIFQYYEEEERQRGNFPDRFSGHQFPNYSSELNVNALLLGDSALYLCASSLGGTNTEAFFGQGTRLTVV.

This chain links TRBV19 with TRBJ1-4, with D possibly matching TRBD1 (5 bases). V lost 3 bases to trimming and J lost 5 bases, with 13 bases between them. This CDR3 contains 15 residues. Germline V gene data show CDR1 as LNHDA and CDR2 as SQIVND (reference sequence). The CDR3 loop is CASSIGRGPNEKLFF. CDR3 nucleotide sequence: TGTGCCAGTAGTATCGGGAGGGGCCCCAATGAAAAACTGTTTTTT.

This chain links TRBV5-1 with TRBJ2-1, with TRBD2 matching 13 bases. Germline assignment: CDR1 SGHRS and CDR2 YFSETQ. The J segment lost 12 bases and the V segment lost 0 bases, leaving 6 bases of the junction unmatched. The CDR3 consists of 15 residues. CDR3 protein: CASSLGGGLAGAQFF. The DNA of the CDR3 is TGCGCCAGCAGCTTGGGGGGCGGACTAGCGGGGGCGCAGTTCTTC.

This chain uses TRBV19 with TRBJ2-3, with D uncertain. Trimming shortened V by 5 bases and J by 3 bases, and 6 bases separated the two germline ends. Germline V gene data show CDR1 as LNHDA and CDR2 as SQIVND (reference sequence). The CDR3 runs 12 residues. The CDR3 protein is CASSLSTDTQYF. The DNA of the CDR3 is TGTGCCAGTAGTCTTTCAACAGATACGCAGTATTTT.

This clone was counted once. The chain joins TRBV7-9 to TRBJ1-3, with D unresolved. The CDR3 contains 16 residues. V was trimmed by 1 base and J by 0 bases, leaving 10 bases between them. The germline V gene has CDR1 SEHNR and CDR2 FQNEAQ (reference sequence). The chain's CDR3 is CASSLESAPSGNTIYF. The CDR3, as DNA: TGTGCCAGCAGCTTAGAGTCCGCCCCCTCTGGAAACACCATATATTTT. The full variable domain, its missing parts supplied by reference TRBV7-9 and TRBJ1-3, is DTGVSQNPRHKITKRGQNVTFRCDPISEHNRLYWYRQTLGQGPEFLTYFQNEAQLEKSRLLSDRFSAERPKGSFSTLEIQRTEQGDSAMYLCASSLESAPSGNTIYFGEGSWLTVV.

This clone is a singleton in its sample. The V call is TRBV5-1, the J call TRBJ2-3, with D perhaps matching TRBD2 (6 bases). Between the trimmed V and J ends, which lost 3 bases and 1 base, there was a span of 12 bases. From germline, CDR1 is SGHRS and CDR2 YFSETQ. The CDR3 has 15 residues. CDR3 DNA: TGCGCCAGCAGCTCGGCAGGCGGGGGCACAGATACGCAGTATTTT. As protein: CASSSAGGGTDTQYF.